This T cell receptor (beta chain) was retrieved from a study of CD8+ T cells in alopecia areata. This CDR3 comprises 15 residues. The V and J ends lost 11 bases and 6 bases, in that order; junction bases with no gene match: 12. Treatment given: oral pan-JAK inhibitor, 5-10 mg twice daily. Sequencing used cDNA as its template, made by extracting RNA and reverse transcribing it. Profiled with immunoSEQ multiplex PCR; TCRdb holds only in-frame clones, not every one. The repertoire holds about 190,000 clones, with 45% to 75% as singletons. This clone was detected only once. The J gene is TRBJ2-2, the V gene TRBV23-1; 10 bases match TRBD1. TRBV23-1 is recorded as an ORF, its role being uncertain. This specimen was CD4+ T cells sorted from blood, taken at week 4, from a patient treated with tofacitinib. The TCR was taken from a human donor with alopecia areata. This chain's CDR3 is CADNSRDRGSGELFF. The DNA of the CDR3 is TGCGCCGACAATTCCCGGGACAGGGGATCCGGGGAGCTGTTTTTT.